This paragraph covers one T cell receptor beta chain sequence. This sample is drawn from a study of T cells in Graves' hyperthyroidism and ophthalmopathy. RNA transcripts were the template for amplifying TCR beta CDR3 regions. The HTBI set primed first-round TCR CDR3 RT-PCR. MiXCR was run by TCRdb on the multiplex PCR reads, yielding one entry per CDR3 protein. The sample holds approximately 560,000 distinct CDR3 sequences; about 45% are singletons and the top ten take approximately 8.2%. CDR1 and CDR2 from the germline V gene are SNHLY and FYNNEI. The CDR3 length is 12 residues. The V end was cut by 4 bases, the J end by 9 bases, with 12 bases between. Lactation, pregnancy, other autoimmune disease or uncontrolled infection led to exclusion of patients. Thyroid ultrasound and orbital computed tomography, with clinical symptoms and serum thyroxine and TRAb, informed diagnoses.

The clonotype originates from a woman in her late teens or twenties with Graves' hyperthyroidism. The genes are TRBV2 and TRBJ1-2; D is unresolved. Sequenced sample: peripheral blood or thyroid tissue (not recorded which). For the CDR3, the DNA is TGTGCCAGCAGTGTGGACGGGTATCGCTACACCTTC. This codes for CASSVDGYRYTF.